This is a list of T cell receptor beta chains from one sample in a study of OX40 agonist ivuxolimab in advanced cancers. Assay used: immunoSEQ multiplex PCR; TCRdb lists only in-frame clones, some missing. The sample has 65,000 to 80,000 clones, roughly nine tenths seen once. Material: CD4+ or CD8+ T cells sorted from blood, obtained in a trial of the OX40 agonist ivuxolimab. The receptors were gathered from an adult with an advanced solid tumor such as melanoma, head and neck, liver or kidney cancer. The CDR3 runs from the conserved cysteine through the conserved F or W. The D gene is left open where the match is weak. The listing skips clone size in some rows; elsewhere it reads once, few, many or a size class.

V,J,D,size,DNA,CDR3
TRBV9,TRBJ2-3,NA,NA,TGTGCCAGCAGCGTAGCAGGGAGACTTATCACAGATACGCAGTATTTT,CASSVAGRLITDTQYF
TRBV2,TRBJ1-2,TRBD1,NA,TGTGCCAGCAGTGAAAGGACAGGAGCTAACTATGGCTACACCTTC,CASSERTGANYGYTF
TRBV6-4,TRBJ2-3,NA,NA,TGTGCCAGCAGCCCAACAGGGTCTCACACAGATACGCAGTATTTT,CASSPTGSHTDTQYF
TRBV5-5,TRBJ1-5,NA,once,TGTGCCAGCAGCTTGGCCCCAGGGATGACCCTTAGCAATCAGCCCCAGCATTTT,CASSLAPGMTLSNQPQHF
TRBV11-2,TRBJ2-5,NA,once,TGTGCCAGCAGCCCGCAGGGATATGGAACCCAGTACTTC,CASSPQGYGTQYF
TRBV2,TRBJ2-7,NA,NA,TGTGCCAGCAGCTCGCCCGGGGGCGGGAGCGGCTACGAGCAGTACTTC,CASSSPGGGSGYEQYF
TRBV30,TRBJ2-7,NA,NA,TGTGCCTGGAGATCATCCGGGTTC,CAWRSSGF
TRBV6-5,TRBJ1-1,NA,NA,TGTGCCAGCAGGACTACAGCGAACACTGAAGCTTTCTTT,CASRTTANTEAFF
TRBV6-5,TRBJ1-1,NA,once,TGTGCCAGCAGTGATGTCAGGTCGAACACTGAAGCTTTCTTT,CASSDVRSNTEAFF
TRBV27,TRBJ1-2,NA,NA,TGTGCCAGCAGTTCTCACGACGGGAACTATGGCTACACCTTC,CASSSHDGNYGYTF
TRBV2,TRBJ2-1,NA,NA,TGTGCCAGCAGTGACGGGACTCTTAGAGGACGGTTCTTC,CASSDGTLRGRFF
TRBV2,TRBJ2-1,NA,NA,TGTGCCAGCACCAACTACAATGAGCAGTTCTTC,CASTNYNEQFF
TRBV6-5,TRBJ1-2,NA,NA,TGTGCCAGCAGCCACAGGCTTTATGGCTACACCTTC,CASSHRLYGYTF
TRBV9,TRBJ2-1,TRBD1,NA,TGTGCCAGCAGCCTCACGGACAGGGACCGCAATGAGCAGTTCTTC,CASSLTDRDRNEQFF
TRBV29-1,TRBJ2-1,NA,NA,TGCAGCGTTGCGCAGAGCTCCTACAATGAGCAGTTCTTC,CSVAQSSYNEQFF
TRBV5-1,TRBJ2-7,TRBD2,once,TGCGCCAGCAGCTTCCGTCTGGCGGGAGGCTCCTACGAGCAGTACTTC,CASSFRLAGGSYEQYF
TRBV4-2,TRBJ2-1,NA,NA,TGTGCCAGCAGCCAAGCACAATGGGATGAGCAGTTCTTC,CASSQAQWDEQFF
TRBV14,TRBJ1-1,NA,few,TGTGCCAGCAGCCCCGGCTACACTGAAGCTTTCTTT,CASSPGYTEAFF
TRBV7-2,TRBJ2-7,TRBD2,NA,TGTGCCAGCAGCTCTTTCGCGAGCGGGGTAGTAGGGGAGCAGTACTTC,CASSSFASGVVGEQYF
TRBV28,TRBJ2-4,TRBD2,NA,TGTGCCAGCAGCGAGGCAGCGGGAGGGGGGGCCAAAAACATTCAGTACTTC,CASSEAAGGGAKNIQYF
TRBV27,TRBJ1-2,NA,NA,TGTGCCAGCAGTCCACTGGAGGCCCTAAGCTATGGCTACACCTTC,CASSPLEALSYGYTF
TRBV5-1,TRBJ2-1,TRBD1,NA,TGCGCCAGCAGCTTGCCCAAGGACAGGGTCGACCATGAGCAGTTCTTC,CASSLPKDRVDHEQFF
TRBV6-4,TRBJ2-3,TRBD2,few,TGTGCCAGCAGTTTTAGCGGGACAGATACGCAGTATTTT,CASSFSGTDTQYF
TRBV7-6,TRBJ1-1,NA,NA,TGTGCCAGCAGCCTAGGTTCATGGACTGAAGCTTTCTTT,CASSLGSWTEAFF
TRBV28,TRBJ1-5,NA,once,TGTGCCAGCAGTTTATGGGCAGAACTTGGGAATAGCAATCAGCCCCAGCATTTT,CASSLWAELGNSNQPQHF
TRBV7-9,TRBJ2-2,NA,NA,TGTGCCAGCAGCTGGAGCGGGTCCGGGGAGCTGTTTTTT,CASSWSGSGELFF
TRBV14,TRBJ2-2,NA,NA,TGTGCCAGCAGCCTGACTCAGGACACCGGGGAGCTGTTTTTT,CASSLTQDTGELFF
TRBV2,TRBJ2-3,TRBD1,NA,TGTGCCAGCCTAACGGGACAGACCACAGATACGCAGTATTTT,CASLTGQTTDTQYF
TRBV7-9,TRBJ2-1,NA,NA,TGTGCCAGCAGCCCTTATCGGGCTGGCGATGAGCAGTTCTTC,CASSPYRAGDEQFF
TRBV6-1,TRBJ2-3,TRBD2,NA,TGTGCCAGCAGTGAAGTGGAGGGACTAGCGGGAGATACGCAGTATTTT,CASSEVEGLAGDTQYF
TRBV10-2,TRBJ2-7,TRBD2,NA,TGCGCCAGCAGTGAGTCTTTACTAGCGGGAGGGTACGAGCAGTACTTC,CASSESLLAGGYEQYF
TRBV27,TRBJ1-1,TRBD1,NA,TGTGCCAGCAGTTTAGCGGCCAGGGGGTCCGGCACTGAAGCTTTCTTT,CASSLAARGSGTEAFF
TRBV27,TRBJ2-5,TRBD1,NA,TGTGCCAGCAGGGACAGGGTGCGCGGGGAGACCCAGTACTTC,CASRDRVRGETQYF
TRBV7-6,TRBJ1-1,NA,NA,TGTGCCAGCAGCCCATCCGGGGGGCGAGATGAAGCTTTCTTT,CASSPSGGRDEAFF
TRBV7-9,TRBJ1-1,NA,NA,TGTGCCAGCAGCTTAGCGGGGAACACTGAAGCTTTCTTT,CASSLAGNTEAFF
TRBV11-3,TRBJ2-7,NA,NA,TGTGCCAGCAGCTTAGAGCCTGCCGCCGGGTCCCTGGGGTACTACGAGCAGTACTTC,CASSLEPAAGSLGYYEQYF
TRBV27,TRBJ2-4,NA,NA,TGTGCCAGCAGTTCTCCTTTGGCCAAAAACATTCAGTACTTC,CASSSPLAKNIQYF
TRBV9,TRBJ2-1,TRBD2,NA,TGTGCCAGCAGCGTTACTAGCGGGAGAGGCAATGAGCAGTTCTTC,CASSVTSGRGNEQFF
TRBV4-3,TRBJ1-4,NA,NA,TGCGCCAGCAGCCAAGATTCCAGGGAGTGGGAAAAACTGTTTTTT,CASSQDSREWEKLFF
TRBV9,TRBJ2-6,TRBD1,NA,TGTGCCAGCAGCGTCACCGGGACAGAAGACTCTGGGGCCAACGTCCTGACTTTC,CASSVTGTEDSGANVLTF
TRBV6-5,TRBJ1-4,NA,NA,TGTGCCAGCAGTTACTCGGAGACTAATGAAAAACTGTTTTTT,CASSYSETNEKLFF
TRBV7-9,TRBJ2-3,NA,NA,TGTGCCAGCAGACAAGAGTTAGGACTCACAGATACGCAGTATTTT,CASRQELGLTDTQYF
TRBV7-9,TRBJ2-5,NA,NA,TGTGCCAGCAGCTCTATGGAGGAGACCCAGTACTTC,CASSSMEETQYF
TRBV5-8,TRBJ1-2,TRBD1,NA,TGTGCCAGCAGCTTGGAGGGGGCGACTTACTTCGGCTACACCTTC,CASSLEGATYFGYTF
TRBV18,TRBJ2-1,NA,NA,TGTGCCAGCTCACCTGTGGACTTGAATGAGCAGTTCTTC,CASSPVDLNEQFF
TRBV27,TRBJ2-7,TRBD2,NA,TGTGCCAGCAGTTTATTAGCTAGCGGGATAGTTGAGCAGTACTTC,CASSLLASGIVEQYF
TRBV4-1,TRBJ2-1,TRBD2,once,TGCGCCAGCAGCCAAACTAGCGGATCCTACAATGAGCAGTTCTTC,CASSQTSGSYNEQFF
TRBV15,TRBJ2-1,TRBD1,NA,TGTGCCACCAGCAGTGACAGGGGGGCCTACAATGAGCAGTTCTTC,CATSSDRGAYNEQFF
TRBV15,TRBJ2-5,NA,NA,TGTGCCACCAGCAGAGCAGGGGGGGAGACCCAGTACTTC,CATSRAGGETQYF
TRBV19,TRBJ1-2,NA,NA,TGTGCCAGTAGTGCACTACAGGGCCCAGGCTATGGCTACACCTTC,CASSALQGPGYGYTF